This T cell receptor beta chain was sequenced for a study of blood T cell repertoires in COVID-19 (dated by TCRdb to the early 2020s). About the full investigation: The collaborator samples originated in the United States, Italy and Spain and spanned the acute and convalescent phases of COVID-19. The material from the prospective study consisted of cDNA or gDNA derived from T cells, B-cell-depleted T cells, or PBMCs. Subjects who had been exposed to COVID-19, were actively infected with it, or had recovered from it provided the deeply sampled blood TCRbeta repertoires that made up the dataset. A freely available public database, intended as a resource for researchers studying the immune response to SARS-CoV-2, is where the repertoires were released. Samples were obtained from the ongoing ImmuneRACE study (first 160 participants) and from 1,254 subjects provided by 6 global collaborators. Nearly every sample came with metadata listing a de-identified subject ID, COVID-19 status, age in years and sex. Where available, HLA class I and class II types were obtained from metadata supplied by the sample provider rather than from assay-based typing. Summary of the overall study and its limitations: The amount of clinical and demographic metadata varied by source and participant and was provided uncurated.

Participants in the prospective study were enrolled through a virtual design, were aged roughly 18 to 100 years, and lived in about two dozen United States geographic areas. In the prospective study, cohorts were assigned on the basis of participant-reported clinical history obtained from a screening survey and a study questionnaire. Each participant in the prospective study had whole blood, serum and a nasopharyngeal or oropharyngeal swab collected by mobile phlebotomists. Prospective study participants could optionally give additional blood draws and questionnaires over an approximately two-month period. Blood samples from the prospective study were shipped frozen or at room temperature prior to DNA extraction. The trim is 0 bases for V and 3 bases for J, with a gap of 17 bases between the germline ends. The CDR3 contains 17 residues, cysteine and phenylalanine counted. Only CDR3 DNA is held: 51 bases, read in frame from base 1. The germline V gene (reference sequence) yields LGHDT for CDR1 and YNNKEL for CDR2.

On this clone: The antigen it binds to is not known. It has no much larger one-base neighbor in the sample; base qualities were not kept.

TCRbeta CDR3 regions were amplified from genomic DNA using the immunoSEQ Assay, a bias-controlled multiplex PCR. The source study handled its data this way. The number of nucleated cells in each sample was estimated from the amplification of reference gene primers within the assay. Sequence reads were collapsed and filtered to measure the absolute abundance of every unique TCRbeta CDR3 rearrangement. For each sample, productive Simpson clonality was calculated as the square root of Simpson's diversity index over productive rearrangements. This is the immuneACCESS table as TCRdb keeps it, with only in-frame sequences that have V and J called. A part of the clones is gone; compared with another copy, unresolved V genes explain less than half, and the rest is unexplained. Clone size and the V and J calls come from that table; the DNA yielded D and trimming. The sample contains about 250,000 clones, over 75% of them found a single time. The top ten clones comprise approximately 8.2% of the sample.

Sequencing was performed on PBMCs or T cells enriched from blood (not recorded which). This receptor was obtained from a woman aged 50 to 65 with acute COVID-19. Recombination connected TRBV3-1 (or the pseudogene TRBV3-2) to TRBJ2-5; the D gene is unclear. The DNA sequence follows: TGTGCCAGCAGCCAAGAGATGAGGCCCTCACGAAAAGAGACCCAGTACTTC. Translated, this is CASSQEMRPSRKETQYF.